This TCR beta chain was recovered during a study of shared clonotypes between healthy human individuals. Looking at the study overall: A couple of female and a few male donors aged 18 to 49 were enrolled. The study, taken as a whole, reports: Clonotype sharing among donors, it was expected, would be affected by sequencing depth. Naive subsets usually exceeded memory subsets in estimated richness.

This clone was seen just once. What it binds is unknown. Between the trimmed V and J ends, which lost 2 bases and 0 bases, there was a span of 14 bases. Germline assignment: CDR1 MNHNS and CDR2 SASEGT. This CDR3 comprises 17 residues. Positive CCR7 selection of CD45RO-negative cells yielded the naive CD8 cells, and terminally differentiated effector memory CD45RA+ cells were excluded. Donors were Caucasian adults residing in Nashville, Tennessee, USA. Using immunoSEQ multiplex PCR, the repertoire was profiled, and TCRdb retains in-frame clones only, with some absent. Of 700,000 to 950,000 clones listed, 95% to 97% were seen once; the top ten hold approximately 0.2%.

The chain recombines TRBV6-1 with TRBJ1-5, with D perhaps matching TRBD1 (5 bases). The TCR was taken from a man aged 30-40 years in good health. Specimen: naive CD8+ T cells sorted from blood. CDR3 loop: CASSEKLTVYSNQPQHF. The DNA of the CDR3 is TGTGCCAGCAGTGAAAAGTTGACAGTTTATAGCAATCAGCCCCAGCATTTT.